The text below deals with one T cell receptor (beta chain). An oligo carrying a UMI was ligated to the cDNA 3' end. An equimolar mix of RC1.1 and RC1.2 primed the beta chain across TRBC1 and TRBC2. TCRdb reprocessed the UMI-ligation and nested PCR reads with MiXCR, giving one entry per CDR3 protein. This table has about 33,000 distinct CDR3 sequences, over 9% appearing once. KT2, a clone with a known TCR, was spiked into unfractionated PBMC. Different KT2-to-PBMC ratios were created with a constant PBMC count. The sample originates from a study of quantifying T cell responses using KT2 cells. Study in general: RNA was reverse transcribed with TCR alpha and beta constant-region primers.

Germline CDR1 and CDR2: SGHRS and YFSETQ. This CDR3 is built from 12 residues. V lost 9 bases to trimming and J lost 1 base, with 10 bases between them. V gene TRBV5-1 combines with J gene TRBJ1-1; weak D call: TRBD1 (5 bases). The sequence was obtained from a human donor. Sequenced sample: PBMCs spiked with cells of the T cell clone KT2. For the CDR3, the DNA is TGCGCCATTAGACAGTCGAACACTGAAGCTTTCTTT. Protein: CAIRQSNTEAFF.